Only a few counts were recorded for the clone carrying this TCR beta chain. The data are from a study of molecular identifiers for immune sequencing clone quantification. Library preparation followed earlier protocols using designated TCR primers. TCRdb processed the PCR reads anew with MiXCR; each CDR3 protein has one entry. Of some 100,000 distinct CDR3 sequences listed, 15% to 20% are singletons. Sequencing libraries of naive CD8 cells derived from about 20,000 to 1,000,000 sorted cells with 10%, 30% or 50% RNA. Sorting was used to obtain naive CD8 T cells (CD8+CD4-CCR7+CD45RA+). CDR1 and CDR2 (germline): GTSNPN, SVGIG (reference sequence). The CDR3 extends over 13 amino acids. V shed 4 bases and J shed 3 bases, with 12 bases lying between them.

J is TRBJ2-5 and V is TRBV30; D unresolved. The receptor's source is a human donor in good health. Some libraries in this study had Jurkat cell RNA spiked in. Sequenced: naive CD8+ T cells from blood, with Jurkat cell RNA spiked in. The subset was: FACS-sorted CD8+CD4-CCR7+CD45RA+ naive T cells. CDR3 amino acids: CAWKSSSEETQYF. CDR3 in DNA: TGTGCCTGGAAATCGTCCAGCGAAGAGACCCAGTACTTC.